These 8 T cell receptor beta chains were sequenced from one sample in a study of PD-1 blockade in classical Hodgkin lymphoma. All patients experienced relapse after autologous stem cell transplantation, and brentuximab vedotin exposure was variable. Assay: immunoSEQ multiplex PCR; the TCRdb copy retains only in-frame clones and omits some. The sample lists 13,000 or so clones, 90% to 95% occurring once. The sequenced sample was peripheral blood mononuclear cells (PBMCs), obtained at baseline. The source is a human donor with classical Hodgkin lymphoma.

V is TRBV27 and J is TRBJ2-7; 10 bases align to TRBD1. Germline CDR1 is MNHEY and CDR2 is SMNVEV (reference sequence). The CDR3 covers 13 residues. Trimming removed 5 bases from V and 6 bases from J; junction bases left unmatched: 4. CDR3: CASSLDRGTEQYF. The CDR3 DNA reads as TGTGCCAGCAGTCTGGACAGGGGGACCGAGCAGTACTTC.

V usage is TRBV6-1 and J usage is TRBJ2-1, with TRBD2 identical over 8 bases. Germline values: CDR1 MNHNS, CDR2 SASEGT. The J segment lost 3 bases and the V segment lost 4 bases, leaving 11 bases of the junction unmatched. The CDR3 contains 17 residues. In nucleotides, the CDR3 is TGTGCCAGCAGTGGCATAGAAGCGGGAGAGGGCTACAATGAGCAGTTCTTC. Translating it yields CASSGIEAGEGYNEQFF.

This sequence joins TRBV10-3 and TRBJ1-2, with 8 bases aligning to TRBD1. Unmatched junction bases numbered 6, after V lost 8 bases and J lost 4 bases. This CDR3 region has 13 residues. The germline gives CDR1 ENHRY, CDR2 SYGVKD. Here the CDR3 DNA reads TGTGCCATCGGTTCGGACAGGGCCTATGGCTACACCTTC. Encoded protein: CAIGSDRAYGYTF.

This clone appeared a few times. This chain uses TRBV7-3 with TRBJ1-1; D unclear. CDR1 is SGHTA, CDR2 FQGTGA, per germline. V was cut by 0 bases and J by 4 bases, with 15 bases left in between. This CDR3 has 16 amino acids. CDR3 amino acids: CASSLTAYGVGTEAFF. CDR3 coding DNA: TGTGCCAGCAGCTTAACGGCTTATGGGGTAGGCACTGAAGCTTTCTTT.

V is TRBV19 and J is TRBJ1-2; the D gene is possibly TRBD1 (5 bases). The CDR3 is made up of 13 amino acids. Germline V gene sequence: CDR1 LNHDA, CDR2 SQIVND (reference sequence). V was shortened by 6 bases and J by 2 bases, with 10 bases between the two germline ends. The CDR3 sequence: CASSPQVNYGYTF. DNA of the CDR3: TGTGCCAGTAGCCCACAGGTAAACTATGGCTACACCTTC.

The CDR3 region is CASSSTGVDSPLHF. CDR3 nucleotides: TGTGCCAGCAGCTCAACAGGGGTGGATTCACCCCTCCACTTT. The V gene is TRBV7-3, the J gene TRBJ1-6, with TRBD1 matching 7 bases. CDR1 is SGHTA and CDR2 is FQGTGA in the germline V gene. CDR3 size: 14 residues. The ends lost 4 bases at V and 8 bases at J; junction bases unmatched: 5.

This sequence joins TRBV25-1 and TRBJ1-2; a weak D match, TRBD1 (5 bases). This CDR3 has 13 amino acids. Germline CDR1 is MGHDK and CDR2 is SYGVNS. Trimming stripped 7 bases from V and 5 bases from J, with 14 bases between. The CDR3 reads CASTGTGIYGYTF. The CDR3 region has the DNA TGTGCCAGCACCGGGACGGGAATATATGGCTACACCTTC.

The chain combines TRBV11-2 with TRBJ1-6; TRBD1 matches at 7 bases. Germline assignment: CDR1 SGHAT and CDR2 FQNNGV. The CDR3 has 18 amino acids. Trimming took 4 bases from V and 4 from J; bases not matched to a gene: 13. The CDR3 DNA sequence: TGTGCCAGCAGCTCGACCCTCAGGGGGGCCCTTTATAATTCACCCCTCCACTTT. Residues: CASSSTLRGALYNSPLHF. Together with reference TRBV11-2 and TRBJ1-6, the CDR3 gives the full variable domain: EAGVAQSPRYKIIEKRQSVAFWCNPISGHATLYWYQQILGQGPKLLIQFQNNGVVDDSQLPKDRFSAERLKGVDSTLKIQPAKLEDSAVYLCASSSTLRGALYNSPLHFGNGTRLTVT.